This T cell receptor (beta chain) was identified in a study of OX40 agonist ivuxolimab in advanced cancers. Overall study context: Aged 23 to 79 with a mean of approximately 57 years, they were around 83% male. Study-level results: Nonresponders included some who also had low normalized T-cell clonal expansion.

Here immunoSEQ multiplex PCR was the method, and the copy in TCRdb shows in-frame clones only, minus some. The data contain about 26,000 clones, 83% of them singletons. For this clone: The antigen is undetermined.

Source: CD4+ or CD8+ T cells sorted from blood, taken in a trial of the OX40 agonist ivuxolimab. The sequence was collected from an adult with an advanced solid tumor such as melanoma, head and neck, liver or kidney cancer.

CDR3 DNA sequence: TGTGCCAGCAGCGGGAGGTTGTTGAATGAGCAGTTCTTC. Protein: CASSGRLLNEQFF. This chain uses TRBV9 with TRBJ2-1; maybe TRBD2 (5 bases). Germline-derived CDR1 and CDR2 are SGDLS and YYNGEE. There are 13 residues in the CDR3. V was cut by 3 bases and J by 7 bases, with 11 bases left in between.